This TCR beta chain originates from a study of CD8+CD57+ T cells in acquired aplastic anemia. For the study at large: Each DNA sample taken from sorted CD4+ and CD8+ cells came to approximately 3.2 ug on average. Points from the study as a whole: Overlap between patients and controls comprised 25 to 35 CD8+ CDR3 sequences.

By flow cytometry, patients selected for sequencing had shown an expansion of CD8+CD57+ cells. Sampling of blood occurred while the patients had still received no therapy. Turning to this clonotype: No antigen is known for it.

V dropped 7 bases and J dropped 2; count of bases not matched to a gene: 3. The CDR3 is 13 amino acids. CDR1 and CDR2 from the germline V gene are MNHNS and SASEGT. TCR beta VDJ and CDR3 profiles were obtained from a genomic DNA template. TCRdb passed the reads through MiXCR, listing each CDR3 protein once. The profile shows some 170,000 distinct CDR3 sequences, 45% to 55% of them singletons. The chain carries TRBV6-1 and TRBJ2-7, with 9 bases matching TRBD1. Input material: sorted CD4+, CD8+, or CD8+CD57+ T cells (not recorded which) from PBMCs. This receptor was taken from a human donor with aplastic anemia. In nucleotides, the CDR3 is TGTGCCAGCACAGGGACAGGGACCTACGAGCAGTACTTC. Translating it yields CASTGTGTYEQYF.